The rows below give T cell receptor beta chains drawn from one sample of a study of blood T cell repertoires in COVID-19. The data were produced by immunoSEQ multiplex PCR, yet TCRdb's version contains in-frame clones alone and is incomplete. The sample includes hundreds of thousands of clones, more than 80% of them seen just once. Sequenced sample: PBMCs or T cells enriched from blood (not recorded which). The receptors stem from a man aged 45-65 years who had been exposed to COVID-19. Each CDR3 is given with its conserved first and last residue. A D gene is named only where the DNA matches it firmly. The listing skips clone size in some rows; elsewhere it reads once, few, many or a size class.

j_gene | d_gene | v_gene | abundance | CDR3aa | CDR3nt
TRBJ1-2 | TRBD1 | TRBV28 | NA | CASITGGLYGYTF | TGTGCCAGCATCACAGGGGGCCTCTATGGCTACACCTTC
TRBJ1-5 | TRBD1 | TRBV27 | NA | CASSKGTGGNQPQHF | TGTGCCAGCAGCAAGGGGACAGGGGGGAATCAGCCCCAGCATTTT
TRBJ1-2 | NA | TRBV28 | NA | CASMDGALRVYTF | TGTGCCAGCATGGACGGCGCCTTGCGGGTGTACACCTTC
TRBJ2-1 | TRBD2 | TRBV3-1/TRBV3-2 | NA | CASSPFPTSAASSYNEQFF | TGTGCCAGCAGTCCTTTCCCCACTAGCGCAGCTAGCTCCTACAATGAGCAGTTCTTC
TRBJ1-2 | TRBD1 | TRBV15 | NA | CATSRNRGHGYTF | TGTGCCACCAGCCGAAACAGGGGGCATGGCTACACCTTC
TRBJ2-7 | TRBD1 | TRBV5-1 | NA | CASSLQGVLYEQYF | TGCGCCAGCAGCTTGCAGGGGGTCCTCTACGAGCAGTACTTC
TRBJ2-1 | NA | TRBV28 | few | CATRSGEYNEQFF | TGTGCCACCCGTTCCGGAGAGTACAATGAGCAGTTCTTC
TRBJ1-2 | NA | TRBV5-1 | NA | CASSLKGEYGYTF | TGCGCCAGCAGCTTGAAGGGAGAGTATGGCTACACCTTC
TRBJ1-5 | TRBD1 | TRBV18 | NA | CASSPRQGMSQPQHF | TGTGCCAGCTCACCAAGACAGGGGATGAGTCAGCCCCAGCATTTT
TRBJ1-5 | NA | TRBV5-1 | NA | CASSFGTRGPQHF | TGCGCCAGCAGCTTTGGAACGCGAGGGCCCCAGCATTTT
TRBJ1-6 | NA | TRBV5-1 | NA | CASSPQPGQTSYNSPLHF | TGCGCCAGCAGCCCACAACCGGGACAAACCTCCTATAATTCACCCCTCCACTTT
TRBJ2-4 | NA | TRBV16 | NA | CASSQHWGPKNIQYF | TGTGCCAGCAGCCAACATTGGGGCCCGAAAAACATTCAGTACTTC
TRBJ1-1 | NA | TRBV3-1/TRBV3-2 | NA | CASSALATGEAFF | TGTGCCAGCAGCGCCCTGGCGACAGGTGAAGCTTTCTTT
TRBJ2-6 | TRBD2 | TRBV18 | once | CASSPRLAGGKIFSGANVLTF | TGTGCCAGCTCACCGCGACTAGCGGGAGGGAAAATTTTCTCTGGGGCCAACGTCCTGACTTTC
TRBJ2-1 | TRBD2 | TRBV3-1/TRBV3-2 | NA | CASSYVFGSGSNEQFF | TGTGCCAGCAGCTATGTTTTTGGTAGCGGGAGCAATGAGCAGTTCTTC
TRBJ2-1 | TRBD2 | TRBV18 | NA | CASSPGPAGGGNEQFF | TGTGCCAGCTCACCGGGTCCAGCGGGGGGAGGGAATGAGCAGTTCTTC
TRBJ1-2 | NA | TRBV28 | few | CASTTLGGYDGYTF | TGTGCCAGCACCACCCTGGGAGGGTATGATGGCTACACCTTC
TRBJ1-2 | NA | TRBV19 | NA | CASSIQGNGYTF | TGTGCCAGTAGTATACAGGGGAATGGCTACACCTTC
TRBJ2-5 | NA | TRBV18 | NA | CASSRQGSETQYF | TGTGCCAGCTCACGCCAGGGCTCAGAGACCCAGTACTTC
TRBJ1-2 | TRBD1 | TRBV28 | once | CASRLHTGTGEGGYTF | TGTGCCAGCAGATTACATACCGGGACAGGGGAGGGTGGCTACACCTTC
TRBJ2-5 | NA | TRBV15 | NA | CATSGGGTQYF | TGTGCCACCAGCGGCGGTGGGACCCAGTACTTC
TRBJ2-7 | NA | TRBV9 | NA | CASSVGERAVYEQYF | TGTGCCAGCAGCGTAGGAGAGCGGGCGGTCTACGAGCAGTACTTC
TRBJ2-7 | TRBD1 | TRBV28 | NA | CASRGDRYEQYF | TGTGCCAGCAGGGGGGACAGGTACGAGCAGTACTTC
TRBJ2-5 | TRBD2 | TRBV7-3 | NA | CASSLGLAGAETQYF | TGTGCCAGCAGCTTGGGACTAGCGGGAGCTGAGACCCAGTACTTC
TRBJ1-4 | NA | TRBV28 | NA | CASSSRQVLGKLFF | TGTGCCAGCAGTTCGCGACAGGTTTTGGGTAAACTGTTTTTT
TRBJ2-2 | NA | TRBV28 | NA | CASSLSHGELFF | TGTGCCAGCAGTTTATCCCACGGGGAGCTGTTTTTT
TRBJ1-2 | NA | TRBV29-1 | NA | CSVGAGNGYTF | TGCAGCGTTGGTGCAGGGAATGGCTACACCTTC
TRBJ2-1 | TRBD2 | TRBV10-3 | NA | CAISASGTSGGWDNEQFF | TGTGCCATCAGTGCTTCCGGGACTAGCGGGGGGTGGGACAATGAGCAGTTCTTC
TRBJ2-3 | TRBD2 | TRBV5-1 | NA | CASSFVGGDTQYF | TGCGCCAGCAGCTTTGTCGGGGGGGATACGCAGTATTTT
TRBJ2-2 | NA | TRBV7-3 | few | CASSFHGSGELFF | TGTGCCAGCAGCTTTCACGGTTCCGGGGAGCTGTTTTTT
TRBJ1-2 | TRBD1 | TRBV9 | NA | CASSARRTGVYGYTF | TGTGCCAGCAGCGCGAGACGGACAGGCGTCTATGGCTACACCTTC
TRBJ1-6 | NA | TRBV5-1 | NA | CASSLGGSYNSPLHF | TGCGCCAGCAGCCTCGGGGGGTCATATAATTCACCCCTCCACTTT
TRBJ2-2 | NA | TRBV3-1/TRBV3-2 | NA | CASSRKPVSTGELFF | TGTGCCAGCAGCCGTAAGCCCGTTAGCACCGGGGAGCTGTTTTTT
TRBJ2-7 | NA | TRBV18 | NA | CASSRFGRTIDYEQYF | TGTGCCAGCTCACGATTCGGACGGACTATAGACTACGAGCAGTACTTC
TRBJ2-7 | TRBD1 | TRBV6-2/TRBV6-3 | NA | CASSPRTGLREQYF | TGTGCCAGCAGTCCACGGACAGGGTTAAGGGAGCAGTACTTC
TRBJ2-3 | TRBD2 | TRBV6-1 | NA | CASSEVTSGRGGQYF | TGTGCCAGCAGTGAAGTGACTAGCGGGAGGGGAGGGCAGTATTTT
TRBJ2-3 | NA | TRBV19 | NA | CASSMRLSSTDTQYF | TGTGCCAGTAGTATGAGACTGTCTAGCACAGATACGCAGTATTTT
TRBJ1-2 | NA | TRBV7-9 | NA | CASSKPGQPFYGYTF | TGTGCCAGCAGCAAACCAGGACAGCCTTTTTATGGCTACACCTTC
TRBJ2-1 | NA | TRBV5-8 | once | CASSFASGYNEQFF | TGTGCCAGCAGCTTTGCTTCCGGTTACAATGAGCAGTTCTTC
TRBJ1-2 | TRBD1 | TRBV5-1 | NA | CASSLGTGLSDGYTF | TGCGCCAGCAGCTTGGGGACAGGGCTGTCTGACGGCTACACCTTC
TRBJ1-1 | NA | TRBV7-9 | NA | CASSLGQPWANTEAFF | TGTGCCAGCAGCCTGGGACAACCCTGGGCGAACACTGAAGCTTTCTTT
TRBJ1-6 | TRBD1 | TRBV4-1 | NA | CASSQETGDGSPLHF | TGCGCCAGCAGCCAAGAAACAGGGGACGGTTCACCCCTCCACTTT
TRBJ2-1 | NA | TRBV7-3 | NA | CASSLLAASYNEQFF | TGTGCCAGCAGCTTATTAGCGGCCTCCTACAATGAGCAGTTCTTC
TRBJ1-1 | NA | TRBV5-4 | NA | CASSPGSANTEAFF | TGTGCCAGCAGCCCGGGGAGTGCGAACACTGAAGCTTTCTTT
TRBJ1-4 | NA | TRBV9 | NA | CASSTGGNEKLFF | TGTGCCAGCAGCACTGGCGGTAATGAAAAACTGTTTTTT
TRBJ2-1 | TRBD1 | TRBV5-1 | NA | CASSLIRGQGAYNEQFF | TGCGCCAGCAGCCTAATTCGGGGACAGGGGGCATACAATGAGCAGTTCTTC
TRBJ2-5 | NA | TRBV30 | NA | CAWSVHAGQETQYF | TGTGCCTGGAGTGTTCATGCAGGACAAGAGACCCAGTACTTC
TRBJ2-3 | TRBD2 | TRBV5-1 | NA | CASSLVAGDTDTQYF | TGCGCCAGCAGCCTGGTCGCGGGGGACACAGATACGCAGTATTTT
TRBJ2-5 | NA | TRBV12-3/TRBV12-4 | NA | CASSSHSETQYF | TGTGCCAGCAGTTCGCACTCCGAGACCCAGTACTTC
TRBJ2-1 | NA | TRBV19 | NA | CASSKMPSRSYNEQFF | TGTGCCAGTAGTAAAATGCCCAGCAGGTCCTACAATGAGCAGTTCTTC
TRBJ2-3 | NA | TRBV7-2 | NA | CASSDQAALTDTQYF | TGTGCCAGCAGCGACCAAGCGGCTCTCACAGATACGCAGTATTTT
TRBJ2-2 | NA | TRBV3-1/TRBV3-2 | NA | CASSQDQTGELFF | TGTGCCAGCAGCCAAGATCAGACCGGGGAGCTGTTTTTT
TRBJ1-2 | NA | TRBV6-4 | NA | CASTAGRVWGYTF | TGTGCCAGCACCGCGGGTAGGGTTTGGGGCTACACCTTC
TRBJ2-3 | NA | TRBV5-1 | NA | CASSLVRQVFGDTQYF | TGCGCCAGCAGCTTGGTTCGGCAGGTGTTTGGAGATACGCAGTATTTT
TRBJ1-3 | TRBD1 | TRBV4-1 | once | CASSQDPIRQGSVSGNTIYF | TGCGCCAGCAGCCAAGATCCCATACGACAGGGAAGCGTGTCTGGAAACACCATATATTTT